The 31 T cell receptor beta chains reported below all come from one sample, sequenced in a study of OX40 agonist ivuxolimab in advanced cancers. Sequencing was performed with immunoSEQ multiplex PCR; in TCRdb, only in-frame clones are kept and a portion is missing. The sample lists fewer than 35,000 clones, roughly 76% seen once, with around 20% in the top ten. The sequences come from CD4+ or CD8+ T cells sorted from blood, collected in a trial of the OX40 agonist ivuxolimab. The receptors were sampled from an adult with an advanced solid tumor such as melanoma, head and neck, liver or kidney cancer.

The genes are TRBV10-3 and TRBJ2-5; TRBD2 matches 10 bases. The J call may not be correct, given that the DNA end is closer to TRBJ2-7. This CDR3 has 14 amino acids. CDR1 is ENHRY, CDR2 SYGVKD, per germline. DNA of the CDR3: TGTGCCATCAGTGCTACTAGCGGGACCTACGAGCAGTACTTC. Protein: CAISATSGTYEQYF.

This clone was counted only a few times. The chain couples TRBV11-2 to TRBJ2-1; perhaps TRBD1 as D (5 bases). The V gene lost 6 bases and the J gene lost 5 bases, with 20 bases spanning the gap. The CDR3 is made up of 16 amino acids. Per germline, CDR1 SGHAT and CDR2 FQNNGV. The CDR3 sequence is CASRHYRSQENNEQFF. Here the CDR3 DNA reads TGTGCCAGCAGGCATTACAGGTCCCAAGAAAACAATGAGCAGTTCTTC.

The CDR3: CASSPSGQGVYGYTF. CDR3 nucleotide sequence: TGTGCCAGCAGTCCCTCGGGACAGGGGGTCTATGGCTACACCTTC. J is TRBJ1-2 and V is TRBV28, with TRBD1 matching 11 bases. Trimming removed 5 bases from V and 4 bases from J; junction bases left unmatched: 6. Germline V gene data show CDR1 as MDHEN and CDR2 as SYDVKM. CDR3 length: 15 residues.

The V and J genes are TRBV2 and TRBJ2-7; 8 nucleotides match TRBD1. The V segment lost 6 bases and the J segment 6 bases; nucleotides outside the gene matches: 13. This CDR3 region has 15 residues. Germline-derived CDR1 and CDR2 are SNHLY and FYNNEI. CDR3 nucleotide sequence: TGTGCCAGCAGCTTAGCGGCAGGGGGCGCTTCCGAGCAGTACTTC. Translation: CASSLAAGGASEQYF.

The rearrangement uses TRBV12-5 and TRBJ2-1; tentatively, D is TRBD2 (6 bases). Trimming took off 0 bases at V and 1 base at J, with 13 bases between the two ends. Per germline, CDR1 LGHNT and CDR2 FRNRAP. The CDR3 consists of 17 residues. Here the CDR3 reads CASGLVTSGFSYNEQFF. The CDR3 bases are TGTGCTAGTGGTTTGGTGACGAGCGGGTTTTCCTACAATGAGCAGTTCTTC.

This clone was seen only once. The chain joins TRBV7-8 to TRBJ1-1; unclear D gene. The CDR3 is made up of 13 amino acids. V dropped 5 bases and J dropped 2 bases, with 9 bases sitting between them. Per the germline V gene, CDR1 is SGHVS and CDR2 is FQNEAQ. The CDR3 region has the DNA TGTGCCAGCAGCCCGACGGGTAACACTGAAGCTTTCTTT. This gives the protein CASSPTGNTEAFF.

V gene TRBV19 combines with J gene TRBJ1-2, with 10 bases fitting TRBD1. This CDR3 spans 14 amino acids. Germline CDR1 LNHDA, CDR2 SQIVND (reference sequence). V lost 4 bases to trimming and J lost 7 bases; unmatched junction nucleotides: 6. The CDR3 here is CASSTTGQGLGYTF. CDR3 nucleotides: TGTGCCAGTAGTACGACGGGACAGGGGCTTGGCTACACCTTC.

V gene TRBV13 combines with J gene TRBJ1-3, with D unresolved. Germline-derived CDR1 and CDR2 are PRHDT and FYEKMQ (reference sequence). V shed 1 base and J shed 8 bases, with 12 bases lying between them. The CDR3 covers 14 residues. The CDR3 region has the DNA TGTGCCAGCAGCTTAGTAGGATTCGGAGACACCATATATTTT. Translated, it gives CASSLVGFGDTIYF.

The gene calls are TRBV11-2 and TRBJ2-4, with TRBD1 matching over 8 bases. The CDR3 is 17 amino acids. From germline, CDR1 is SGHAT and CDR2 FQNNGV. With V trimmed by 3 bases and J by 6 bases, 13 bases remained unmatched. CDR3 in DNA: TGTGCCAGCAGCTTTAGCACAGGGGGAAGTGTGGGAAACATTCAGTACTTC. This sequence encodes CASSFSTGGSVGNIQYF.

The chain has TRBV11-2 and TRBJ2-1, with 11 bases matching TRBD2. The CDR3 consists of 17 residues. Trimming cost V 3 bases and J 6 bases; bases outside gene matches: 10. Germline V gene sequence: CDR1 SGHAT, CDR2 FQNNGV. CDR3 bases: TGTGCCAGCAGCTTTGGTAGCGGGGGGGTTAGGAGCAATGAGCAGTTCTTC. It encodes CASSFGSGGVRSNEQFF.

This clone was seen more than once but under ten times. The same CDR3 can be traced to other DNA sequences in this sample. CDR3 region: CASSLSGGALNEQFF. Written as DNA, the CDR3 is TGCGCCAGCAGCCTTAGCGGGGGGGCCCTTAATGAGCAGTTCTTC. The rearrangement joins TRBV5-1 to TRBJ2-1; 11 nucleotides match TRBD2. V lost 4 bases to trimming and J lost 7 bases; unmatched junction nucleotides: 7. CDR1 SGHRS and CDR2 YFSETQ come from the germline V gene. There are 15 residues in the CDR3.

This chain uses TRBV5-8 with TRBJ2-1; perhaps TRBD2 as D (5 bases). The CDR3 consists of 15 residues. V was clipped by 4 bases and J by 4 bases, with 15 bases between them. The germline V gene has CDR1 SGHTS and CDR2 YDEGEE. CDR3: CASSRTGFPYNEQFF. The CDR3 region has the DNA TGTGCCAGCAGCCGGACGGGGTTCCCGTACAATGAGCAGTTCTTC.

J is TRBJ1-1 and V is TRBV5-6; tentative D call: TRBD1 (5 bases). The CDR3 is 13 residues long. Germline CDR1 and CDR2: SGHDT and YYEEEE. V was trimmed by 4 bases and J by 10 bases, leaving 17 bases between them. The CDR3 sequence is CASSRDYSGGAFF. In DNA form, the CDR3 reads TGTGCCAGCAGCCGCGACTACTCTGGGGGAGCTTTCTTT.

This chain connects TRBV6-6 to TRBJ2-7, with 8 bases fitting TRBD2. The CDR3 totals 15 residues. The germline V gene has CDR1 MNHNY and CDR2 SVGAGI (reference sequence). V trimming: 7 bases; J trimming: 0 bases; junction bases outside the gene matches: 8. CDR3 loop: CASNKGREGSYEQYF. In nucleotides, the CDR3 is TGTGCCAGCAACAAGGGACGGGAGGGCTCCTACGAGCAGTACTTC.

The gene calls are TRBV19 and TRBJ1-4; 7 bases match TRBD1. The CDR3 covers 15 residues. The ends lost 6 bases at V and 4 bases at J; junction bases unmatched: 8. CDR1 and CDR2 (germline): LNHDA, SQIVND (reference sequence). The CDR3 reads CASRISGQINEKLFF. The DNA for the CDR3 is TGTGCCAGTAGGATCTCGGGACAGATTAATGAAAAACTGTTTTTT.

V usage is TRBV5-5 and J usage is TRBJ2-3; 7 positions match TRBD2. Losses at the gene ends were 0 bases for V and 2 bases for J; bases not matched to a gene: 6. Germline V gene sequence: CDR1 SGHKS, CDR2 YYEKEE (reference sequence). The CDR3 is made up of 16 amino acids. The CDR3 DNA reads TGTGCCAGCAGCTTGGGGGCTAGCGGTAACACAGATACGCAGTATTTT. Protein sequence: CASSLGASGNTDTQYF.

V gene TRBV14 combines with J gene TRBJ1-3; weak D call: TRBD1 (6 bases). The CDR3 extends over 16 amino acids. The germline V and J ends were trimmed by 6 bases and 4 bases, with 19 bases remaining between them. Germline-derived CDR1 and CDR2 are SGHDN and FVKESK. The DNA for the CDR3 is TGTGCCAGCAGTCCACAGGGATTGATGTTCGGAAACACCATATATTTT. It is translated as CASSPQGLMFGNTIYF. The whole variable domain, remainder taken from reference TRBV14 and TRBJ1-3, is EAGVTQFPSHSVIEKGQTVTLRCDPISGHDNLYWYRRVMGKEIKFLLHFVKESKQDESGMPNNRFLAERTGGTYSTLKVQPAELEDSGVYFCASSPQGLMFGNTIYFGEGSWLTVV.

The chain joins TRBV30 to TRBJ1-5, with D perhaps matching TRBD1 (6 bases). V was shortened by 5 bases and J by 3 bases, with 11 bases between the two germline ends. Germline V gene data show CDR1 as GTSNPN and CDR2 as SVGIG (reference sequence). This CDR3 region has 13 residues. CDR3 bases: TGTGCCTGGGCTTACAGGGTCAATCAGCCCCAGCATTTT. Protein product: CAWAYRVNQPQHF.

CDR3 nucleotides: TGTGCCTGGAATCCAGGGGCGCGTACCGGGGAGCTGTTTTTT. This sequence encodes CAWNPGARTGELFF. The rearrangement joins TRBV30 to TRBJ2-2, with a possible D match to TRBD1 (6 bases). The length of the CDR3 is 14 residues. The V end lost 4 bases, the J end lost 5 bases, and 14 bases lay between the germline ends. Per the germline V gene, CDR1 is GTSNPN and CDR2 is SVGIG (reference sequence).

The rearrangement uses TRBV7-2 and TRBJ1-4; D possibly corresponds to TRBD1 (6 bases). CDR1 is SGHTA, CDR2 FQGNSA, per germline. CDR3 size: 15 residues. The ends were cut back, 2 bases at V and 2 bases at J, with 9 bases in the middle. CDR3 DNA: TGTGCCAGCAGCTTAACGGGGGCGACTAATGAAAAACTGTTTTTT. This translates into CASSLTGATNEKLFF.

V is TRBV2 and J is TRBJ1-2; no firm D call. Germline CDR1 SNHLY, CDR2 FYNNEI. The CDR3 is made up of 15 amino acids. Trimming left V 6 bases short and J 0 bases short, with 14 bases between. The CDR3: CASSKDFGANYGYTF. The CDR3 DNA sequence: TGTGCCAGCAGCAAAGACTTCGGGGCTAACTATGGCTACACCTTC.

The rearrangement links TRBV19 to TRBJ2-1; D is perhaps TRBD2 (6 bases). The CDR3 has 16 amino acids. The ends were cut back, 5 bases at V and 2 bases at J, with 16 bases in the middle. From germline, CDR1 is LNHDA and CDR2 SQIVND (reference sequence). The CDR3 nucleotides read TGTGCCAGTAGTGAAGGGTCTAGCGTAACCTACAATGAGCAGTTCTTC. This translates into CASSEGSSVTYNEQFF.

The J gene is TRBJ2-7, the V gene TRBV6-6; 9 positions match TRBD1. The CDR3 consists of 14 residues. J gave up 4 bases and V 5 bases, and 6 bases lay outside the gene matches. Germline CDR1 MNHNY, CDR2 SVGAGI (reference sequence). CDR3 nucleotides: TGTGCCAGCAGTACCTTGACAGGGGGGTACGAGCAGTACTTC. Translated: CASSTLTGGYEQYF.

The chain has TRBV13 and TRBJ1-4, with a weak D call TRBD1 (6 bases). From germline, CDR1 is PRHDT and CDR2 FYEKMQ (reference sequence). This CDR3 region has 15 residues. Trimming took off 4 bases at V and 6 bases at J, with 15 bases between the two ends. The CDR3 sequence is CASSSHLTGYEKLFF. In DNA form, the CDR3 reads TGTGCCAGCAGCTCTCACTTGACAGGATATGAAAAACTGTTTTTT.

The V and J genes are TRBV18 and TRBJ1-2; no clear D. CDR3 length: 17 amino acids. Per the germline V gene, CDR1 is KGHSH and CDR2 is LQKENI. Trimming stripped 3 bases from V and 8 bases from J, with 25 bases between. DNA of the CDR3: TGTGCCAGCTCACCTTCTTTGGCTTGGGCTAACGCCCGGGGCTACACCTTC. Protein: CASSPSLAWANARGYTF.

V is TRBV9 and J is TRBJ2-5; tentatively, D is TRBD1 (5 bases). Trimming shortened V by 9 bases and J by 1 base, and 16 bases separated the two germline ends. CDR3 length: 14 residues. Germline CDR1 and CDR2: SGDLS and YYNGEE. In DNA, the CDR3 is TGTGCCAACCAGGACAATTTAAGCCAAGAGACCCAGTACTTC. Translating gives CANQDNLSQETQYF.

This chain connects TRBV6-5 to TRBJ2-7; D gene uncertain. CDR3 length: 11 amino acids. CDR1 MNHEY and CDR2 SVGAGI come from the germline V gene. Trimming stripped 4 bases from V and 1 base from J, with 2 bases between. CDR3 sequence: CASSFSYEQYF. The CDR3 coding sequence is TGTGCCAGCAGTTTTTCCTACGAGCAGTACTTC.

The chain combines TRBV19 with TRBJ2-1; maybe TRBD1 (6 bases). This CDR3 is built from 14 residues. Germline CDR1 reads LNHDA; CDR2 reads SQIVND (reference sequence). V lost 3 bases, J lost 7 bases, and 13 bases lay in between. The CDR3 DNA reads as TGTGCCAGTAGTATCGGCAGGGGAAGAAATGAGCAGTTCTTC. Translation: CASSIGRGRNEQFF.

This clone was detected a few times. The V and J genes are TRBV6-5 and TRBJ1-5; the D is unclear. The CDR3 loop spans 13 amino acids. Germline values: CDR1 MNHEY, CDR2 SVGAGI. With 2 bases removed from V and 9 bases from J, the gap between germline ends came to 11 bases. CDR3: CASSYSPYRPQHF. CDR3 DNA: TGTGCCAGCAGTTACAGTCCCTATCGGCCCCAGCATTTT.

Within the sample, this clone is medium-sized. The chain joins TRBV10-2 to TRBJ1-1; 9 bases are shared with TRBD1. The CDR3 length is 15 residues. Germline V CDR1 and CDR2: WSHSY, SAAADI. After removal of 4 bases from V and 5 bases from J, the junction contained 8 bases not matched to a gene. The CDR3 coding sequence is TGCGCCAGCAGTGGGGAGGACAGGGGAGATACTGAAGCTTTCTTT. It is translated as CASSGEDRGDTEAFF.

The chain links TRBV5-8 to TRBJ2-7; D is unresolved. Germline CDR1 SGHTS, CDR2 YDEGEE. The CDR3 extends over 13 amino acids. Trimming took 1 base from V and 2 from J, leaving 7 bases between them. Here the CDR3 DNA reads TGTGCCAGCAGCTTGTCGAAGCCCTACGAGCAGTACTTC. Translation: CASSLSKPYEQYF.